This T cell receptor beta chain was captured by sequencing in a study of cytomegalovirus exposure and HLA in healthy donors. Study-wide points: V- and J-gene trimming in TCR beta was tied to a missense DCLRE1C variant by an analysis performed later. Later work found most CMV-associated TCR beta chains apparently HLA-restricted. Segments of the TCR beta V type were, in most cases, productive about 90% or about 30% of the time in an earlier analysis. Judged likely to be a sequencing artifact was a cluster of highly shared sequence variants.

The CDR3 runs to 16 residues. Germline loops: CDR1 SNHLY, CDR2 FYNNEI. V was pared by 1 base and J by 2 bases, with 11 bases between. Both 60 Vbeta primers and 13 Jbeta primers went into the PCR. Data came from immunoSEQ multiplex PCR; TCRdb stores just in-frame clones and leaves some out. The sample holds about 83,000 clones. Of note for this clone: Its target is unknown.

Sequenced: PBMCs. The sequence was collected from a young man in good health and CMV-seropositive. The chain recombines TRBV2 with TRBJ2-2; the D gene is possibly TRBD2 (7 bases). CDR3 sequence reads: CASSEGGGVNTGELFF. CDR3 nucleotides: TGTGCCAGCAGTGAAGGAGGGGGGGTAAACACCGGGGAGCTGTTTTTT.